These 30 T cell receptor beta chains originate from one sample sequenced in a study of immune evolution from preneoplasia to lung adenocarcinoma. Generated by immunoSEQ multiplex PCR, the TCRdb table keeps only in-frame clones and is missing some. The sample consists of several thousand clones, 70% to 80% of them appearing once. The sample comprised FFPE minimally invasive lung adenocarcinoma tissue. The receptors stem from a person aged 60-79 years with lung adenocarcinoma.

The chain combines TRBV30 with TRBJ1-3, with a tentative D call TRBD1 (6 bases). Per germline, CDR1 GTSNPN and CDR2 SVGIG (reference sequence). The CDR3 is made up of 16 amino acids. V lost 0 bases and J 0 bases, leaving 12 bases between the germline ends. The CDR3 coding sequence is TGTGCCTGGAGTGTACAACAGGGAAGCTCTGGAAACACCATATATTTT. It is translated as CAWSVQQGSSGNTIYF.

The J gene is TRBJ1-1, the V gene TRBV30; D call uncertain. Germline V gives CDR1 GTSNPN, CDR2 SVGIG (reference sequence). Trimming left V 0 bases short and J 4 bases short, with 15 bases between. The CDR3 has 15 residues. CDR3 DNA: TGTGCCTGGAGTGTAATCTACGGGATGAGCACTGAAGCTTTCTTT. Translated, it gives CAWSVIYGMSTEAFF.

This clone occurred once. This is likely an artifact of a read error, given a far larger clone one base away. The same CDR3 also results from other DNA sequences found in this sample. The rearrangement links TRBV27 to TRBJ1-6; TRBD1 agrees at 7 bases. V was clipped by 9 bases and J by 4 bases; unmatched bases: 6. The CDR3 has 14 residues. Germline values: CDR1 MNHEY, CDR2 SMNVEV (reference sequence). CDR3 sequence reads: CASRDSPYNSPLHF. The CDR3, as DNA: TGTGCCAGTCGGGACAGCCCTTATAATTCACCCCTCCACTTT.

The CDR3 nucleotides are TGTGCCAGCAGAAGGGACAGGGGCACCTACGAGCAGTACTTC. The encoded protein is CASRRDRGTYEQYF. The chain carries TRBV6-5 and TRBJ2-7; 10 bases align to TRBD1. The germline V gene encodes CDR1 MNHEY and CDR2 SVGAGI. Trimming at V came to 6 bases and at J to 2 bases, leaving 4 bases not matched to a gene. The CDR3 is 14 amino acids.

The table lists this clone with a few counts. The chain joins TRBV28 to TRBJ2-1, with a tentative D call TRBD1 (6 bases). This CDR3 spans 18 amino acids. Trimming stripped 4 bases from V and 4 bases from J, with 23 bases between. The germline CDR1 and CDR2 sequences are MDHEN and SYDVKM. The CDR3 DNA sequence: TGTGCCAGCAGTTCTATGATCAACCGGGACACGAAATACAATGAGCAGTTCTTC. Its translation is CASSSMINRDTKYNEQFF.

The CDR3 loop reads CASSPGEGGQVLLAKNIQYF. As DNA, the CDR3 is TGCGCCAGCAGCCCTGGCGAGGGGGGACAGGTCCTTTTAGCCAAAAACATTCAGTACTTC. This rearrangement joins TRBV5-1 to TRBJ2-4; 8 bases fit TRBD1. Germline V gene sequence: CDR1 SGHRS, CDR2 YFSETQ. The CDR3 sequence is 20 residues long. V lost 4 bases and J lost 0; bases outside the gene matches: 18. Variable domain in full (rest from reference TRBV5-1 and TRBJ2-4): KAGVTQTPRYLIKTRGQQVTLSCSPISGHRSVSWYQQTPGQGLQFLFEYFSETQRNKGNFPGRFSGRQFSNSRSEMNVSTLELGDSALYLCASSPGEGGQVLLAKNIQYFGAGTRLSVL.

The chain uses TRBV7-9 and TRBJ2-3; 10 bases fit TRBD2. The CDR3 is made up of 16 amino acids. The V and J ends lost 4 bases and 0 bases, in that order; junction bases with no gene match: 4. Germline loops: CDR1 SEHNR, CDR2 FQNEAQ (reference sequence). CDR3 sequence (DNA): TGTGCCAGCAGCTCGACTAGCGGGTCTAGCACAGATACGCAGTATTTT. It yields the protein CASSSTSGSSTDTQYF.

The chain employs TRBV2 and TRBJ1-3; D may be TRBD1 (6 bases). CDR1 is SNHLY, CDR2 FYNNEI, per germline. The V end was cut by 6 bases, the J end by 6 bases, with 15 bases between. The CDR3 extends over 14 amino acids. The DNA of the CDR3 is TGTGCCAGCAGCTCAACAGGGAAGGTAAACACCATATATTTT. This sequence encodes CASSSTGKVNTIYF. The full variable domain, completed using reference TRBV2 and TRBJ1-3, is EPEVTQTPSHQVTQMGQEVILRCVPISNHLYFYWYRQILGQKVEFLVSFYNNEISEKSEIFDDQFSVERPDGSNFTLKIRSTKLEDSAMYFCASSSTGKVNTIYFGEGSWLTVV.

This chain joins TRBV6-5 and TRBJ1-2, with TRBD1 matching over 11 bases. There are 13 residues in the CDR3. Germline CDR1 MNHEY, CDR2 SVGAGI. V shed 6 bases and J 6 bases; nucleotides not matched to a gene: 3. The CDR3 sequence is CASSRDRGNGYTF. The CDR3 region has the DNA TGTGCCAGCAGCCGGGACAGGGGGAATGGCTACACCTTC.

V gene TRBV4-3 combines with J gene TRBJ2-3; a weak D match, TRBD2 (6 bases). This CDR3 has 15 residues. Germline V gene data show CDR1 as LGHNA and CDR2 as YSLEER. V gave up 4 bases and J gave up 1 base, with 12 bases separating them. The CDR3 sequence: CASSRRGLGTDTQYF. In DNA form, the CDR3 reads TGCGCCAGCAGCCGTCGGGGGTTGGGCACAGATACGCAGTATTTT.

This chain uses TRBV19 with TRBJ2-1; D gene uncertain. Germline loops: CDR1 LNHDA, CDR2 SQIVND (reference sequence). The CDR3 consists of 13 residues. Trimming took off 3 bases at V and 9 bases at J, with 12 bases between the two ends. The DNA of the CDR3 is TGTGCCAGTAGTATCACTGGGCGGAGTGAGCAGTTCTTC. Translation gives CASSITGRSEQFF.

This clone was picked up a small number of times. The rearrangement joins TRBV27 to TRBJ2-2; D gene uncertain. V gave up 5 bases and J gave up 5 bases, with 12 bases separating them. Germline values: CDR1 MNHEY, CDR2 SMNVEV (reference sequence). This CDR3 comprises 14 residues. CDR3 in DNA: TGTGCCAGCAGTCCCCCCAAGGAGACCGGGGAGCTGTTTTTT. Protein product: CASSPPKETGELFF.

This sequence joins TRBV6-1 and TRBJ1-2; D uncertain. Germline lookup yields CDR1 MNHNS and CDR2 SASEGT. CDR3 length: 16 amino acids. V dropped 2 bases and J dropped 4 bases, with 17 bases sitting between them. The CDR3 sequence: CASSETSASPSYGYTF. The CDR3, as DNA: TGTGCCAGCAGTGAAACATCCGCCAGTCCCAGCTATGGCTACACCTTC.

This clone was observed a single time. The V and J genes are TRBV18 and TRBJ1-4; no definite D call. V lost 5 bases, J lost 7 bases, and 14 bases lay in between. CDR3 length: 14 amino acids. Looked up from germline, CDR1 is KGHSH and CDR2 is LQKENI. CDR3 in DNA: TGTGCCAGCTCAGACGTCGGAGGGAGTGAAAAACTGTTTTTT. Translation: CASSDVGGSEKLFF.

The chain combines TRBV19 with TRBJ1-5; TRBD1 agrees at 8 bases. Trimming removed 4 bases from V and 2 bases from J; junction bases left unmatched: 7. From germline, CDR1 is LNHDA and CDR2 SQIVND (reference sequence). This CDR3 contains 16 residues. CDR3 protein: CASSTLPGQGNQPQHF. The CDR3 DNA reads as TGTGCCAGTAGTACCCTCCCGGGACAGGGCAATCAGCCCCAGCATTTT.

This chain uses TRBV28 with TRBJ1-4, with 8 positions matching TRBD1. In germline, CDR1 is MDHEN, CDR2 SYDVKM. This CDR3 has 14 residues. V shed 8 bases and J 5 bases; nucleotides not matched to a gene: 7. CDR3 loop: CASRSGGSNEKLFF. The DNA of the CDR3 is TGTGCCAGCCGTTCAGGGGGCAGCAATGAAAAACTGTTTTTT.

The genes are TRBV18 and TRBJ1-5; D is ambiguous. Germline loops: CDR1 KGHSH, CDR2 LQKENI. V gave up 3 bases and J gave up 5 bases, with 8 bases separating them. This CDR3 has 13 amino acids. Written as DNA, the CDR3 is TGTGCCAGCTCACCGGGAGGCGATCAGCCCCAGCATTTT. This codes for CASSPGGDQPQHF.

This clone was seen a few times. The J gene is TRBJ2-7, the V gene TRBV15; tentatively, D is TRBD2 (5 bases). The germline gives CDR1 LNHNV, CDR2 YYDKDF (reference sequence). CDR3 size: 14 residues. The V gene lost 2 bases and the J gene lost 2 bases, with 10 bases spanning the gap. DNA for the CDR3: TGTGCCACCAGCAGACAGGACGGGACCTACGAGCAGTACTTC. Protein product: CATSRQDGTYEQYF.

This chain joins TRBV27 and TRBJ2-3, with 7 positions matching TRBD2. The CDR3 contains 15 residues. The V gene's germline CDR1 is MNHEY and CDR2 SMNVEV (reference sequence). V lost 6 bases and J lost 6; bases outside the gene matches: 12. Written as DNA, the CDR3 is TGTGCCAGCAGCTCCCTGGGGGGGGGTATGGATACGCAGTATTTT. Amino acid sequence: CASSSLGGGMDTQYF.

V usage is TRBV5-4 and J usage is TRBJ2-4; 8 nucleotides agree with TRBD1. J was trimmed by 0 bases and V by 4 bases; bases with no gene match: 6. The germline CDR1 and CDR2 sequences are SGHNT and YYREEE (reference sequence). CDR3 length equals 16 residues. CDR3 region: CASSSGQGLAKNIQYF. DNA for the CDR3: TGTGCCAGCAGCAGCGGACAGGGATTAGCCAAAAACATTCAGTACTTC.

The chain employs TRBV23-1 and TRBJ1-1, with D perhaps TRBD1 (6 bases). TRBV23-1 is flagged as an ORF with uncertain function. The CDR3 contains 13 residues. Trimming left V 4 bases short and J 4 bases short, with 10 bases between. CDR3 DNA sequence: TGCGCCAGCAGTCCCCCAGGGGTCACTGAAGCTTTCTTT. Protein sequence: CASSPPGVTEAFF.

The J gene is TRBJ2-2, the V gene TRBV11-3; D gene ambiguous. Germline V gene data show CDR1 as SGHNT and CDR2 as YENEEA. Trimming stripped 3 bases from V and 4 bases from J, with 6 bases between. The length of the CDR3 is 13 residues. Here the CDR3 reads CASSFRATGELFF. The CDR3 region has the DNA TGTGCCAGCAGCTTCCGGGCCACCGGGGAGCTGTTTTTT.

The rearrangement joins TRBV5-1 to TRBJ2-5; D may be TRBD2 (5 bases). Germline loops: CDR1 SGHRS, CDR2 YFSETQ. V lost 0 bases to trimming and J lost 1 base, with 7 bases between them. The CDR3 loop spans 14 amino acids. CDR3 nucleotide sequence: TGCGCCAGCAGCTTGGGTCTAGCCCAAGAGACCCAGTACTTC. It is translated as CASSLGLAQETQYF.

The CDR3 region has the DNA TGTGCCAGCTCACCGCCCTCCTCCGGGCTGCTCTCCTACAATGAGCAGTTCTTC. The encoded protein is CASSPPSSGLLSYNEQFF. The chain couples TRBV18 to TRBJ2-1; no clear D. The V and J ends lost 3 bases and 0 bases respectively, with 18 bases between them. CDR3 length equals 18 residues. Germline V gene data show CDR1 as KGHSH and CDR2 as LQKENI.

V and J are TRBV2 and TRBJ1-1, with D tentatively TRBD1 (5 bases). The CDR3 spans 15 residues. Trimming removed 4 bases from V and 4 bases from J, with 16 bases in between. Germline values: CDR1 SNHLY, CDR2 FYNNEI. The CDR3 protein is CASSVNPGGGTEAFF. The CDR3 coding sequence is TGTGCCAGCAGTGTTAATCCTGGGGGGGGCACTGAAGCTTTCTTT.

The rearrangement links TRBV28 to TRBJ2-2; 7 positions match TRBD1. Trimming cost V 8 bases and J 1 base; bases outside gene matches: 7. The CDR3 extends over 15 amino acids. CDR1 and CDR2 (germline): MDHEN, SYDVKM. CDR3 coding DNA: TGTGCCAGCTCCACCGGGACAGAGAACACCGGGGAGCTGTTTTTT. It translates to CASSTGTENTGELFF.

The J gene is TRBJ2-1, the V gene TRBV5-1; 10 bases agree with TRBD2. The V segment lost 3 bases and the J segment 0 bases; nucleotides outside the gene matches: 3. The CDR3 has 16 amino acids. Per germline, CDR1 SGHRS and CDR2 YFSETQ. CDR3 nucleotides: TGCGCCAGCAGCTCAAGCGGGGGGGACTCCTACAATGAGCAGTTCTTC. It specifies CASSSSGGDSYNEQFF.

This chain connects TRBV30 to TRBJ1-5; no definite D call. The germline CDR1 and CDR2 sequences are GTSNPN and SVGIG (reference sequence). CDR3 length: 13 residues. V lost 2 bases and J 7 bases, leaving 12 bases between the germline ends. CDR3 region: CAWSTPNGQPQHF. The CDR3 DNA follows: TGTGCCTGGAGTACCCCCAATGGACAGCCCCAGCATTTT.

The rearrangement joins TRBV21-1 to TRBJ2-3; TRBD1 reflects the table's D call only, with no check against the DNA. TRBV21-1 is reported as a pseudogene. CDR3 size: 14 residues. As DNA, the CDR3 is TGTGCCAGCAGAAGACAGGGGGTTGGGGATACGCAGTATTTT. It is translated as CASRRQGVGDTQYF.

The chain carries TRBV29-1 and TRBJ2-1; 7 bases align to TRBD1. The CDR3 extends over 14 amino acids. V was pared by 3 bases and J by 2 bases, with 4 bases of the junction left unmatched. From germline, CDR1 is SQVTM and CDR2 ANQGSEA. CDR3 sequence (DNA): TGCAGCGTTGAGGGGGACAGAGCCTACAATGAGCAGTTCTTC. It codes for CSVEGDRAYNEQFF.